One sample yielded the 18 T cell receptor beta chains listed below, sequenced in a study of T cells in Graves' hyperthyroidism and ophthalmopathy. Amplification yielded TCR beta CDR3 regions, with RNA transcripts as the source. Initially, a first-round RT-PCR of the TCR CDR3 employed the HTBI primer set. TCRdb itself ran the multiplex PCR reads through MiXCR, one entry per CDR3 protein. The data contain 500,000 to 600,000 distinct CDR3 sequences, just over 45% of them singletons. Source material: peripheral blood or thyroid tissue (not recorded which). The receptors derive from a woman aged 18-29 years with Graves' hyperthyroidism.

The CDR3 region is CASSEVGNGETQYF. In DNA form, the CDR3 reads TGTGCCAGCAGCGAGGTGGGGAACGGGGAGACCCAGTACTTC. The chain employs TRBV19 and TRBJ2-5; no clear D gene. The germline V and J ends were trimmed by 9 bases and 5 bases, with 19 bases remaining between them. The V gene's germline CDR1 is LNHDA and CDR2 SQIVND (reference sequence). The CDR3 contains 14 residues.

The V and J genes are TRBV6-1 and TRBJ1-5; D not resolved. CDR1 and CDR2 (germline): MNHNS, SASEGT. Deletions cut 6 bases from V and 0 bases from J, with 15 bases between. The CDR3 extends over 16 amino acids. The CDR3 reads CASRPGPFYSNQPQHF. The CDR3 DNA sequence: TGTGCCAGCAGACCCGGGCCCTTCTATAGCAATCAGCCCCAGCATTTT.

Comments on this clonotype: Being one base from a much bigger clone, this may be a read error. The chain couples TRBV11-1 to TRBJ2-2, with a tentative D call TRBD1 (5 bases). Trimming pared 2 bases from V and 7 bases from J, leaving 17 bases between. Germline V lookup: CDR1 SGHAT, CDR2 FQDESV (reference sequence). The CDR3 runs to 16 residues. The CDR3 sequence is CASSLLEQGSIGELFF. CDR3 sequence (DNA): TGTGCCAGCAGCTTACTGGAGCAGGGTAGCATCGGGGAGCTGTTTTTT.

This clonotype has at least ten counts. The chain carries TRBV6-5 and TRBJ1-5, with a weak D call TRBD1 (6 bases). CDR1 and CDR2 (germline): MNHEY, SVGAGI. V lost 8 bases, J lost 0 bases, and 17 bases lay in between. The CDR3 sequence is 16 residues long. The CDR3 DNA follows: TGTGCCAGCCGGGACACTTCAGTCGATAGCAATCAGCCCCAGCATTTT. As protein: CASRDTSVDSNQPQHF.

Many counts were recorded for this clonotype. V usage is TRBV7-2 and J usage is TRBJ1-3, with D maybe TRBD1 (6 bases). The CDR3 spans 14 residues. V was pared by 7 bases and J by 2 bases, with 12 bases between. CDR1 and CDR2 from the germline V gene are SGHTA and FQGNSA. DNA of the CDR3: TGTGCCAGCATTACAGGGTGGACTGGAAACACCATATATTTT. This codes for CASITGWTGNTIYF.

V gene TRBV12-3 or TRBV12-4 combines with J gene TRBJ2-7; D perhaps matches TRBD1 (6 bases). V lost 6 bases, J lost 2 bases, and 17 bases lay in between. This CDR3 is built from 15 residues. CDR3 sequence reads: CASSQQPDRAYEQYF. The CDR3 DNA sequence: TGTGCCAGCAGCCAGCAACCGGACAGAGCCTACGAGCAGTACTTC.

This clonotype was recorded at least ten times. The chain has TRBV3-1 and TRBJ1-2; D uncertain. Germline CDR1 reads LGHDT; CDR2 reads YNNKEL (reference sequence). The CDR3 runs 13 residues. The V gene lost 2 bases and the J gene lost 7 bases, with 11 bases spanning the gap. The CDR3 protein is CASSQSWIRGYTF. In nucleotides, the CDR3 is TGTGCCAGCAGCCAATCATGGATTCGTGGCTACACCTTC.

The V gene is TRBV24-1, the J gene TRBJ2-5, with TRBD2 identical over 12 bases. J was trimmed by 2 bases and V by 7 bases; bases with no gene match: 7. Per the germline V gene, CDR1 is KGHDR and CDR2 is SFDVKD. The CDR3 covers 16 residues. DNA of the CDR3: TGTGCCACCAGCAGTTACCTAGCGGGAGGGCAAGAGACCCAGTACTTC. Translating it yields CATSSYLAGGQETQYF.

This clonotype has ten or more counts. This rearrangement joins TRBV7-8 to TRBJ2-3; a weak D match, TRBD2 (5 bases). The CDR3 length is 14 residues. V lost 5 bases and J 2 bases, leaving 11 bases between the germline ends. Germline assignment: CDR1 SGHVS and CDR2 FQNEAQ. Written as DNA, the CDR3 is TGTGCCAGCAGCCCACACCGGGACACAGATACGCAGTATTTT. It encodes CASSPHRDTDTQYF.

The rearrangement joins TRBV2 to TRBJ1-2; no reliable D call. Trimming pared 3 bases from V and 2 bases from J, leaving 10 bases between. CDR1 is SNHLY, CDR2 FYNNEI, per germline. CDR3 size: 14 residues. This chain's CDR3 is CASSEDRSNYGYTF. The CDR3 DNA reads as TGTGCCAGCAGTGAGGACCGATCAAACTATGGCTACACCTTC.

With regard to this clonotype: Since a much larger clone is just one base distant, this may be a read error. The chain links TRBV7-9 to TRBJ1-6, with 11 positions matching TRBD1. Trimming at V came to 11 bases and at J to 8 bases, leaving 5 bases not matched to a gene. The germline CDR1 and CDR2 sequences are SEHNR and FQNEAQ (reference sequence). The CDR3 consists of 13 residues. The CDR3 DNA reads as TGTGCCGCAGTGGGACAGGGGGATTCACCCCTCCACTTT. The encoded protein is CAAVGQGDSPLHF.

The chain recombines TRBV7-9 with TRBJ2-7; D possibly uses TRBD1 or TRBD2 (5 bases each). V was clipped by 4 bases and J by 10 bases, with 8 bases between them. This CDR3 has 10 residues. Germline lookup yields CDR1 SEHNR and CDR2 FQNEAQ (reference sequence). CDR3 region: CASSSGAQYF. The CDR3 DNA sequence: TGTGCCAGCAGCTCCGGGGCCCAGTACTTC.

This clonotype was seen ten or more times. The rearrangement joins TRBV2 to TRBJ2-7; D is unresolved. This CDR3 contains 13 residues. Trimming took off 0 bases at V and 4 bases at J, with 7 bases between the two ends. Germline-derived CDR1 and CDR2 are SNHLY and FYNNEI. CDR3 sequence reads: CASSEAARYEQYF. CDR3 nucleotide sequence: TGTGCCAGCAGTGAAGCGGCCCGGTACGAGCAGTACTTC.

The V and J genes are TRBV7-9 and TRBJ1-2; 8 positions agree with TRBD1. V was clipped by 4 bases and J by 6 bases; unmatched bases: 7. Germline values: CDR1 SEHNR, CDR2 FQNEAQ (reference sequence). The CDR3 runs to 14 residues. CDR3 residues: CASSSDRDSHGYTF. As DNA, the CDR3 is TGTGCCAGCAGCTCGGACAGGGATTCTCATGGCTACACCTTC.

This clonotype was detected many times. The rearrangement uses TRBV2 and TRBJ1-1; D might be TRBD1 (5 bases). Trimming took off 7 bases at V and 5 bases at J, with 8 bases between the two ends. CDR3 size: 11 residues. The germline gives CDR1 SNHLY, CDR2 FYNNEI. The CDR3 is CASTWGTEAFF. The CDR3 DNA is TGTGCCAGCACCTGGGGGACTGAAGCTTTCTTT.

This clonotype was recorded many times. The chain employs TRBV10-3 and TRBJ2-3; D unclear. This CDR3 comprises 11 residues. V dropped 10 bases and J dropped 0 bases, with 5 bases sitting between them. Germline-derived CDR1 and CDR2 are ENHRY and SYGVKD. In nucleotides, the CDR3 is TGTGCCACCACAAGCACAGATACGCAGTATTTT. Translating it yields CATTSTDTQYF.

This clonotype was counted at least ten times. The V call is TRBV5-1, the J call TRBJ2-7; the D is unclear. V dropped 5 bases and J dropped 7 bases, with 13 bases sitting between them. CDR1 and CDR2 from the germline V gene are SGHRS and YFSETQ. This CDR3 comprises 12 residues. The CDR3 nucleotides are TGCGCCAGCAGATCTAACTACTCAGAGCAGTACTTC. Translation: CASRSNYSEQYF.

The chain couples TRBV11-2 to TRBJ2-7; 7 bases fit TRBD2. J was trimmed by 5 bases and V by 4 bases; bases with no gene match: 11. Looked up from germline, CDR1 is SGHAT and CDR2 is FQNNGV. The CDR3 is 15 residues long. This CDR3 reads CASSSGGAGSNEQYF. The CDR3 nucleotides read TGTGCCAGCAGCTCCGGTGGAGCGGGGTCCAACGAGCAGTACTTC.